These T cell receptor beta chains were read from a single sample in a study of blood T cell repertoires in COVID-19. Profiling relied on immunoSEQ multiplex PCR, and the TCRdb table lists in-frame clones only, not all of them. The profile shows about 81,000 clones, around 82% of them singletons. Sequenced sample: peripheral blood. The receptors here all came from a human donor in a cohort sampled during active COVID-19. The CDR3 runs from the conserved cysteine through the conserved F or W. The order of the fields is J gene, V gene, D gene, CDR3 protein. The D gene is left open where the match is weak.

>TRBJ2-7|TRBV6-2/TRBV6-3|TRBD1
CASSSSSWRQGRHEQYF
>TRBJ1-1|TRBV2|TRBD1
CASSRDRGNTEAFF
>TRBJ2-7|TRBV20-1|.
CSASLGSLGEQYF
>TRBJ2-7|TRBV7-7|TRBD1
CAVRGGQGATYEQYF
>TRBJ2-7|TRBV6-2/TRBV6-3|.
CASSWNLVYEQYF
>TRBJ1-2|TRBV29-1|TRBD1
CSAGTGARGYTF
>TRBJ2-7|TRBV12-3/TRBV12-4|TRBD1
CASTGQSSYEQYF
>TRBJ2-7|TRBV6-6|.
CASSHPGRQGREQYF
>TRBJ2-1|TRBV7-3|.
CASSSSLAGGLNEQFF
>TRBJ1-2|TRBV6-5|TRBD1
CASRGQGAGGYTF
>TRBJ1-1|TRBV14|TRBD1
CASNRDRGLLEAFF
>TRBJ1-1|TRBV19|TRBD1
CASTSPTGTGNTEAFF